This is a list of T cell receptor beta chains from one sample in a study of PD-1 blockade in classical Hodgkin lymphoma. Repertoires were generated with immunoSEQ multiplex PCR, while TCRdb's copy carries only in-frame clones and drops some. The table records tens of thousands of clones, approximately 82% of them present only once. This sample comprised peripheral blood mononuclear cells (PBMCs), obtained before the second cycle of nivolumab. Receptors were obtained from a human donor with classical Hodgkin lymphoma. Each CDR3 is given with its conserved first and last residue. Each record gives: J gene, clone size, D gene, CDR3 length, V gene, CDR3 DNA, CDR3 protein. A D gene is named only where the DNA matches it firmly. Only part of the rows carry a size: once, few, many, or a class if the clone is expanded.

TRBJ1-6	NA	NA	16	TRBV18	TGTGCCAGCTCACCCCGTCAATCTTTATCGGGATCACCCCTCCACTTT	CASSPRQSLSGSPLHF
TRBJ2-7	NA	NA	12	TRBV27	TGTGCCAACCAGACAGTCCCCTACGAGCAGTACTTC	CANQTVPYEQYF
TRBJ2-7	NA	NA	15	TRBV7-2	TGTGCCAGCAGCCCCGGGCCGGCGGCCACCTACGAGCAGTACTTC	CASSPGPAATYEQYF
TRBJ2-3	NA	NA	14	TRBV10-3	TGTGCCATCAAGAGGGGCCACAAGGAGGATACGCAGTATTTT	CAIKRGHKEDTQYF
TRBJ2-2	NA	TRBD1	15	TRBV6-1	TGTGCCAGCAGTCGCGACAGGGCGAACACCGGGGAGCTGTTTTTT	CASSRDRANTGELFF
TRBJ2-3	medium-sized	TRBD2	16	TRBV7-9	TGTGCCAGCAGCTTAGCGGGGGGGGTAATCGCAGATACGCAGTATTTT	CASSLAGGVIADTQYF
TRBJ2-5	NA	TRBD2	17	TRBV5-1	TGCGCCAGCAGCTTACCGACTAGCGGGGGGGCACGGGAGACCCAGTACTTC	CASSLPTSGGARETQYF
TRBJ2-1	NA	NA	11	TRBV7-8	TGTGCCAGCCCGGGGGCAAGTGAGCAGTTCTTC	CASPGASEQFF
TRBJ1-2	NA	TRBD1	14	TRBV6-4	TGTGCCAAACCGGACAGGGTTAAGGTGAGTGGCTACACCTTC	CAKPDRVKVSGYTF
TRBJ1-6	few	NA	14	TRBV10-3	TGTGCCATCAGTTTGGAGTCCTATAATTCACCCCTCCACTTT	CAISLESYNSPLHF
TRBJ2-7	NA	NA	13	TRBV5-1	TGCGCCAGCAGCTTGGATCCCTATTACGAGCAGTACTTC	CASSLDPYYEQYF
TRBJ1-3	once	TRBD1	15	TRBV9	TGTGCCAGCAGCCCAACAGGGGGCGATGGAAACACCATATATTTT	CASSPTGGDGNTIYF
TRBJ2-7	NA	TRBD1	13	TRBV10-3	TGTGCCACCGCGGGACAGGGGGTGGGGGAGCAGTACTTC	CATAGQGVGEQYF
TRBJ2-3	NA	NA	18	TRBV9	TGTGCCAGCAGCTTCCACAGGGGGGGGACTAGTGCCACAGATACGCAGTATTTT	CASSFHRGGTSATDTQYF
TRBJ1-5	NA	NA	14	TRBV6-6	TGTGCCAGCAGTCCAGAAGGGTTCAATCAGCCCCAGCATTTT	CASSPEGFNQPQHF
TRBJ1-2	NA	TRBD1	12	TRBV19	TGTGCCAGTAGTATAAGAGGGGGCGGCTACACCTTC	CASSIRGGGYTF
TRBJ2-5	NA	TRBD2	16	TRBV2	TGTGCCAGCAGTGATGCGCGGGGGGGCTGGGAAGAGACCCAGTACTTC	CASSDARGGWEETQYF
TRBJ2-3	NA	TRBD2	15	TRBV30	TGTGCCTGGAGCTTCGGGGGGGAAAGCACAGATACGCAGTATTTT	CAWSFGGESTDTQYF
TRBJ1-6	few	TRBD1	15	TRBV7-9	TGTGCCAGCAGCTTAATCGCCAGGGGGCCCTCACCCCTCCACTTT	CASSLIARGPSPLHF
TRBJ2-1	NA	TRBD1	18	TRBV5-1	TGCGCCAGCAGCTTGGCGAACTTACAGGGGGCAATGAGCGATGAGCAGTTCTTC	CASSLANLQGAMSDEQFF
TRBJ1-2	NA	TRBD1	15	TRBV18	TGTGCCAGCTCCCCCGGACAGGGGGTAAACTATGGCTACACCTTC	CASSPGQGVNYGYTF
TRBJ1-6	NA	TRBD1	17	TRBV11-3	TGTGCCAGCAGCTCCAGGGGGCGAAGCTCCTATAATTCACCCCTCCACTTT	CASSSRGRSSYNSPLHF
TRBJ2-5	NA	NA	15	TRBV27	TGTGCCAGCAGTTGGGGAGGGGGGGGACAAGAGACCCAGTACTTC	CASSWGGGGQETQYF